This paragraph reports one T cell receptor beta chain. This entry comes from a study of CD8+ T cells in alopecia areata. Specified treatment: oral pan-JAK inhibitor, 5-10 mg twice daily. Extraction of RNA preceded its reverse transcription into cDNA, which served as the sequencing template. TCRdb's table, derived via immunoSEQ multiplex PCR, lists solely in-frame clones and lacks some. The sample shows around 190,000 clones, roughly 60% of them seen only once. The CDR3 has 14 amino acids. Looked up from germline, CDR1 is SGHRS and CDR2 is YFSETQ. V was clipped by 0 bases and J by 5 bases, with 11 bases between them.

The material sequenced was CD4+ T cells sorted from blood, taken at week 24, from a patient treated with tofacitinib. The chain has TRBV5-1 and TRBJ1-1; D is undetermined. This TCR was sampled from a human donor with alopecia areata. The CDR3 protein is CASSLEAVGTEAFF. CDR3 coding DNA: TGCGCCAGCAGCTTGGAGGCGGTGGGGACTGAAGCTTTCTTT. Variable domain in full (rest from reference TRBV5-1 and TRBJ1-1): KAGVTQTPRYLIKTRGQQVTLSCSPISGHRSVSWYQQTPGQGLQFLFEYFSETQRNKGNFPGRFSGRQFSNSRSEMNVSTLELGDSALYLCASSLEAVGTEAFFGQGTRLTVV.